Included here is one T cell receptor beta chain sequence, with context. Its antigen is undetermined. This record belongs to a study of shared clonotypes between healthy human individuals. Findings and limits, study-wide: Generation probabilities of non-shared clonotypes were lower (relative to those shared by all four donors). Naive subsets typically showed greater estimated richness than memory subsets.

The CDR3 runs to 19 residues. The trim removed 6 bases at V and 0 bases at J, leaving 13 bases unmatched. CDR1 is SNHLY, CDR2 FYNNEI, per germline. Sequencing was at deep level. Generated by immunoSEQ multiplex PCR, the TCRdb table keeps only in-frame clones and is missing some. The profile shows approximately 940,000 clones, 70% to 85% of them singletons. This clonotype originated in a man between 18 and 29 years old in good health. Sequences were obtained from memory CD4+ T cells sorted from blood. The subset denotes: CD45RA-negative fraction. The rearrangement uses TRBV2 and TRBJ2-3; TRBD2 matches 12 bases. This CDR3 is CASRVGTSGSQPSTDTQYF. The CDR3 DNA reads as TGTGCCAGCAGGGTAGGGACTAGCGGGTCGCAACCTAGCACAGATACGCAGTATTTT.